Shown below are 9 T cell receptor beta chains from a single sample sequenced in a study of cytomegalovirus exposure and HLA in healthy donors. The PCR ran on 60 Vbeta and 13 Jbeta primers. The method was immunoSEQ multiplex PCR; TCRdb's version includes in-frame clones alone and lacks a portion of them. This sample has approximately 170,000 clones, with roughly 88% found just once. Sequencing was carried out using PBMCs. The source of these receptors is a boy aged 2 to 10 in good health and CMV-seronegative.

This chain links TRBV9 with TRBJ1-2; D is possibly TRBD1 (6 bases). This CDR3 is 13 amino acids long. Germline lookup yields CDR1 SGDLS and CDR2 YYNGEE. Trimming removed 0 bases from V and 8 bases from J, with 11 bases in between. CDR3 sequence (DNA): TGTGCCAGCAGCGTAGAACAGGGAAGCGGCTACACCTTC. It codes for CASSVEQGSGYTF.

CDR3 loop: CASMSRGAGETQYF. The CDR3 region has the DNA TGTGCCAGCATGTCTCGGGGCGCGGGGGAGACCCAGTACTTC. The rearrangement links TRBV2 to TRBJ2-5; D is perhaps TRBD2 (6 bases). Trimming took off 7 bases at V and 5 bases at J, with 17 bases between the two ends. The CDR3 has 14 residues. Germline V gene data show CDR1 as SNHLY and CDR2 as FYNNEI.

V is TRBV27 and J is TRBJ1-5; 7 bases match TRBD1. Trimming at V came to 5 bases and at J to 2 bases, leaving 9 bases not matched to a gene. The germline V gene encodes CDR1 MNHEY and CDR2 SMNVEV (reference sequence). The CDR3 is 16 amino acids. The CDR3 bases are TGTGCCAGCAGTCCCCTTGACAGGGTTGGCAATCAGCCCCAGCATTTT. Its protein product is CASSPLDRVGNQPQHF.

The chain couples TRBV4-2 to TRBJ1-6; 7 bases match TRBD1. This CDR3 region has 15 residues. Germline CDR1 is LGHNA and CDR2 is YNFKEQ. V trimming: 0 bases; J trimming: 9 bases; junction bases outside the gene matches: 5. CDR3: CASSQDEQGTSPLHF. Written as DNA, the CDR3 is TGTGCCAGCAGCCAAGATGAACAGGGGACTTCACCCCTCCACTTT.

V is TRBV15 and J is TRBJ1-4; D gene uncertain. Germline values: CDR1 LNHNV, CDR2 YYDKDF (reference sequence). The CDR3 covers 15 residues. V was trimmed by 0 bases and J by 8 bases, leaving 13 bases between them. CDR3 amino acids: CATSRDTGREEKLFF. DNA for the CDR3: TGTGCCACCAGCAGAGATACCGGGAGAGAGGAAAAACTGTTTTTT.

The CDR3: CASSFGVGYEQYV. CDR3 coding DNA: TGTGCCAGCAGCTTCGGGGTCGGCTACGAGCAGTACGTC. This chain connects TRBV11-2 to TRBJ2-7, with a tentative D call TRBD2 (5 bases). CDR3 length: 13 residues. Germline V gene data show CDR1 as SGHAT and CDR2 as FQNNGV. With 3 bases removed from V and 3 bases from J, the gap between germline ends came to 9 bases.

The J gene is TRBJ2-1, the V gene TRBV27; 7 bases map to TRBD2. The germline CDR1 and CDR2 sequences are MNHEY and SMNVEV (reference sequence). The CDR3 length is 16 residues. The V segment lost 5 bases and the J segment 3 bases; nucleotides outside the gene matches: 10. The CDR3 nucleotides are TGTGCCAGCAGTCCGCGAGCTAGCGGAAGCTACAATGAGCAGTTCTTC. It yields the protein CASSPRASGSYNEQFF.

V is TRBV5-1 and J is TRBJ1-1, with a weak D call TRBD1 (5 bases). The V and J ends lost 2 bases and 1 base respectively, with 6 bases between them. Germline values: CDR1 SGHRS, CDR2 YFSETQ. The length of the CDR3 is 13 residues. The CDR3 spells CASSFGQNTEAFF. The CDR3 DNA is TGCGCCAGCAGCTTTGGACAGAACACTGAAGCTTTCTTT.

The genes are TRBV30 and TRBJ1-2; 7 bases align to TRBD1. J gave up 6 bases and V 3 bases, and 10 bases lay outside the gene matches. This CDR3 region has 14 residues. Looked up from germline, CDR1 is GTSNPN and CDR2 is SVGIG (reference sequence). The CDR3 region is CAWRERDRGDGYTF. CDR3 nucleotides: TGTGCCTGGAGGGAACGGGACAGAGGAGATGGCTACACCTTC.